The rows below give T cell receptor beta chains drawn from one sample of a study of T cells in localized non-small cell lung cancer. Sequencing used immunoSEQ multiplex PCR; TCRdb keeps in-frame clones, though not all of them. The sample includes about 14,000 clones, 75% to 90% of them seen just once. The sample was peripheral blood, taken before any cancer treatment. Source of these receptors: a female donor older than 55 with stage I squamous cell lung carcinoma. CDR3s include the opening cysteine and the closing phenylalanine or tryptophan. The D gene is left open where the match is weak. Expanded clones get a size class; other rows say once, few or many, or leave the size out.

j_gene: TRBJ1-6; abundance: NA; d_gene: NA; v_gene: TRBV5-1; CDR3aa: CASSLGRGNSPLHF; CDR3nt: TGCGCCAGCAGCTTGGGTCGGGGCAATTCACCCCTCCACTTT
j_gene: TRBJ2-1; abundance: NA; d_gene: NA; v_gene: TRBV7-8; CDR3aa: CASTLGRNEQFF; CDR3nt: TGTGCCAGCACCCTAGGTCGCAATGAGCAGTTCTTC
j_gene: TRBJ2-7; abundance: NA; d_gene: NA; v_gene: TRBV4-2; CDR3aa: CASSQGSGRYQQYF; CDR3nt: TGTGCCAGCAGCCAAGGTTCAGGGCGGTACCAGCAGTACTTC
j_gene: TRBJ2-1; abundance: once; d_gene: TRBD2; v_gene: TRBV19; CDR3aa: CASSTLLAGGRGTQFF; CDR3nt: TGTGCCAGTAGTACCCTACTAGCGGGAGGGCGCGGGACCCAGTTCTTC
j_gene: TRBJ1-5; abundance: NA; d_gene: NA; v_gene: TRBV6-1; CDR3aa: CASSTRSLNNQPQHF; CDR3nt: TGTGCCAGCAGTACCAGGAGTCTTAACAATCAGCCCCAGCATTTT
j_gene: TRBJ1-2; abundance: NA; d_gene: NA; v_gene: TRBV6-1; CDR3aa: CASSDSVLNYGYTF; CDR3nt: TGTGCCAGCAGTGACTCGGTTCTTAACTATGGCTACACCTTC
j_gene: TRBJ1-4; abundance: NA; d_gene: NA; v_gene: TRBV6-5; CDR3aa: CASSYAQLAAEKLFF; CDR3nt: TGTGCCAGCAGTTACGCCCAGCTCGCCGCCGAAAAACTGTTTTTT
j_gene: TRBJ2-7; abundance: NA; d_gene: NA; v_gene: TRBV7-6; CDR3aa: CASSLAGGSYEQYF; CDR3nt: TGTGCCAGCAGCTTAGCGGGGGGATCCTACGAGCAGTACTTC
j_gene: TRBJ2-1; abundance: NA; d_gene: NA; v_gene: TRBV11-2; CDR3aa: CAGSQERTFNNEQFF; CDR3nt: TGTGCCGGAAGCCAAGAGCGGACCTTCAACAATGAGCAGTTCTTC
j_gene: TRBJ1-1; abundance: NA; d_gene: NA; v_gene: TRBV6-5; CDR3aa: CAVGSGGYTEAFF; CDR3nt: TGTGCCGTCGGGTCGGGGGGCTACACTGAAGCTTTCTTT
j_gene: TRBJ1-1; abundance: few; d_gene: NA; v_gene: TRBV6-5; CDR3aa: CASSYGGWTEAFF; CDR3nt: TGTGCCAGCAGTTACGGGGGGTGGACTGAAGCTTTCTTT
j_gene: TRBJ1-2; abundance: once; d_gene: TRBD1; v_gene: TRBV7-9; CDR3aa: CASSVGQGAAEGGYTF; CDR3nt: TGTGCCAGCAGCGTGGGACAGGGGGCCGCCGAAGGGGGCTACACCTTC
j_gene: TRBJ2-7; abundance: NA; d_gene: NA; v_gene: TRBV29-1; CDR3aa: CSVGYTSYEQYF; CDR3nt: TGCAGCGTTGGGTATACTTCCTACGAGCAGTACTTC
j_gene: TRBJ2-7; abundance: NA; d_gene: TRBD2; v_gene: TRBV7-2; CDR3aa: CASSGRGGRAGYEQYF; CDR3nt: TGTGCCAGCAGCGGCCGGGGGGGTCGGGCTGGTTACGAGCAGTACTTC
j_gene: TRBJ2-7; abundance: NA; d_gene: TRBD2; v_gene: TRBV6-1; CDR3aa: CASSGASGLYEQYF; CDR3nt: TGTGCCAGCAGTGGGGCTAGCGGATTATACGAGCAGTACTTC
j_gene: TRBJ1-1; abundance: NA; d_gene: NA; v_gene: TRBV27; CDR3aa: CASSLNRDSGLAFF; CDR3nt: TGTGCCAGCAGTCTAAACCGGGACTCAGGTTTAGCTTTCTTT
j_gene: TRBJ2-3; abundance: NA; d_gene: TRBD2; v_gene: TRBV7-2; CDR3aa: CASSFSGTSRADTQYF; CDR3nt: TGTGCCAGCAGCTTCAGCGGGACTAGTCGCGCAGATACGCAGTATTTT
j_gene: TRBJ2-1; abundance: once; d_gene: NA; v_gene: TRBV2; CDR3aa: CASSEQGRSGEQFF; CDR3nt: TGTGCCAGCAGTGAACAGGGGCGGTCAGGGGAGCAGTTCTTC
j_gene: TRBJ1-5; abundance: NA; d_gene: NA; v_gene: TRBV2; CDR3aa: CASSGRADNQPQHF; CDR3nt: TGTGCCAGCAGTGGGAGGGCCGATAATCAGCCCCAGCATTTT
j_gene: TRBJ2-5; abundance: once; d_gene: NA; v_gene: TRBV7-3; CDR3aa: CASSLGQETQYF; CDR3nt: TGTGCCAGCAGCCTGGGCCAAGAGACCCAGTACTTC
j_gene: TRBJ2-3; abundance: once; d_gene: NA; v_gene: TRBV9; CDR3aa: CASSVVGEGGTDTQYF; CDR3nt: TGTGCCAGCAGCGTAGTCGGGGAAGGAGGCACAGATACGCAGTATTTT
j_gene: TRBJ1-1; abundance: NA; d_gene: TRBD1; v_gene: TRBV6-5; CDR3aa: CASNLQGSTEAFF; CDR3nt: TGTGCCAGCAATTTACAGGGGAGCACTGAAGCTTTCTTT
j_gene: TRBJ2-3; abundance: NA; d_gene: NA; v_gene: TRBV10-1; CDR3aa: CASSESQNTQYF; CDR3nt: TGCGCCAGCAGTGAGTCACAGAATACGCAGTATTTT
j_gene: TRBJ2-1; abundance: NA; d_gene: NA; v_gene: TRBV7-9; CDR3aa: CASSFGGSLYEQFF; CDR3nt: TGTGCCAGCAGTTTTGGGGGGAGTCTCTATGAGCAGTTCTTC
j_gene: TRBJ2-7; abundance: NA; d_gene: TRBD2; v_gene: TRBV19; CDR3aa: CASSIDREDNGGYEQYF; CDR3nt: TGTGCCAGTAGTATAGATCGGGAGGACAATGGGGGTTACGAGCAGTACTTC
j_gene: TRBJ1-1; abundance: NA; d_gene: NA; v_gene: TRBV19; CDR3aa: CASSIGVNTEAFF; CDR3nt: TGTGCCAGTAGTATAGGGGTGAACACTGAAGCTTTCTTT
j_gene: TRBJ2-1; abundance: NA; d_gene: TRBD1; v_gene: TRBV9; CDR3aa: CASSVDPRDSNNEQFF; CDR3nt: TGTGCCAGCAGCGTAGACCCCCGGGACAGCAACAATGAGCAGTTCTTC
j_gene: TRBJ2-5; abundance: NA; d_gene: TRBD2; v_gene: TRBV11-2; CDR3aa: CASSSSGQETQYF; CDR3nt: TGTGCCAGCAGCTCTAGCGGCCAAGAGACCCAGTACTTC
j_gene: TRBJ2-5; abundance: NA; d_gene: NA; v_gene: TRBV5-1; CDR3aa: CASSLMDTKNGEQYF; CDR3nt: TGCGCCAGCAGCTTGATGGACACTAAAAACGGGGAGCAGTACTTC
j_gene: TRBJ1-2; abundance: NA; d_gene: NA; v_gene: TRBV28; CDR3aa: CASSPLTGLNYGYTF; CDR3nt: TGTGCCAGCAGCCCTTTAACAGGACTTAACTATGGCTACACCTTC
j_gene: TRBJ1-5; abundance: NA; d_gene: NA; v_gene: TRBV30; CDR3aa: CAWSVWGAGNQPQHF; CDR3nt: TGTGCCTGGAGTGTATGGGGGGCGGGAAATCAGCCCCAGCATTTT
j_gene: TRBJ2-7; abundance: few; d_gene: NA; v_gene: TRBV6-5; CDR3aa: CASSPTGPEQYF; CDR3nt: TGTGCCAGCAGTCCTACAGGGCCCGAGCAGTACTTC
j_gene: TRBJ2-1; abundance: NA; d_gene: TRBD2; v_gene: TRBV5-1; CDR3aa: CASSTGTSGVYNEQFF; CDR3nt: TGCGCCAGCAGCACCGGGACTAGCGGGGTATACAATGAGCAGTTCTTC
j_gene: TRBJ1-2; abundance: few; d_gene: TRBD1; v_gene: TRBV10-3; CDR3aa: CASSYQGAVGYTF; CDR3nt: TGTGCCAGCAGTTACCAGGGGGCGGTAGGCTACACCTTC
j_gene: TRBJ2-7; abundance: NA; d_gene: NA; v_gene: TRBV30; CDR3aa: CAWRARPPTYEQYF; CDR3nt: TGTGCCTGGAGGGCCAGACCACCTACTTACGAGCAGTACTTC
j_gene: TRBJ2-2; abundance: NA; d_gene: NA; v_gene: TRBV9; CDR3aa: CASSVGGSNTGELFF; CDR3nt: TGTGCCAGCAGCGTAGGGGGGTCGAACACCGGGGAGCTGTTTTTT
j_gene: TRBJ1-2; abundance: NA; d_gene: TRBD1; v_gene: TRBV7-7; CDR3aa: CASSYQGAVGYTF; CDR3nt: TGTGCCAGCAGTTACCAGGGGGCGGTAGGCTACACCTTC
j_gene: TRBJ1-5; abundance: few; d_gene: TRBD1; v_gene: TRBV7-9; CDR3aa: CASSTGQGWDQPQHF; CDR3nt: TGTGCCAGCAGCACGGGACAGGGCTGGGACCAGCCCCAGCATTTT
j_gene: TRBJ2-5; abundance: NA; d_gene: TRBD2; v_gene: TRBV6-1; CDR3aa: CASSEWRGGQETQYF; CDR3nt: TGTGCCAGCAGTGAATGGCGGGGGGGCCAAGAGACCCAGTACTTC
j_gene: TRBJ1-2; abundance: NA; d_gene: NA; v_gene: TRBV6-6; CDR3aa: CASSPGQPGYTF; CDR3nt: TGTGCCAGCAGCCCCGGACAGCCTGGCTACACCTTC
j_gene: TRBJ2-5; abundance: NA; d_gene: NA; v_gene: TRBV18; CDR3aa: CASSPASLQETQYF; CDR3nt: TGTGCCAGCTCACCGGCGTCCCTCCAAGAGACCCAGTACTTC
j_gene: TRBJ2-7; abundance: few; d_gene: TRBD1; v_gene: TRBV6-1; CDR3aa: CASSELTGASEQYF; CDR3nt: TGTGCCAGCAGTGAATTGACAGGGGCGAGTGAGCAGTACTTC
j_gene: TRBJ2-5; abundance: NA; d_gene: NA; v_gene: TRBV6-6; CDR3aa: CASSYDVETQYF; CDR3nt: TGTGCCAGCAGTTACGACGTGGAGACCCAGTACTTC
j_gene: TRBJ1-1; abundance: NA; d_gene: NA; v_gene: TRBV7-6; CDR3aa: CASSLDDRVNTEAFF; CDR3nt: TGTGCCAGCAGCTTAGATGACAGAGTGAACACTGAAGCTTTCTTT
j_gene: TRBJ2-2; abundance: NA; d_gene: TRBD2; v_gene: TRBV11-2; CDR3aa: CASSLRGGVTGELFF; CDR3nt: TGTGCCAGCAGCTTACGGGGAGGGGTCACCGGGGAGCTGTTTTTT
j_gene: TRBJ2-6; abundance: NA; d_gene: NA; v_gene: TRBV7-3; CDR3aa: CASSIREPTKANVLTF; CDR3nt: TGTGCCAGCAGCATACGGGAGCCCACTAAGGCCAACGTCCTGACTTTC
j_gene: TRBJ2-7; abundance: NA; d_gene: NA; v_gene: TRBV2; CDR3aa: CASSSQALARYF; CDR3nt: TGTGCCAGCAGTTCACAGGCTCTGGCGAGGTACTTC
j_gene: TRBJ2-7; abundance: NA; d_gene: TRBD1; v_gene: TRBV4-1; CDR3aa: CASSQGQGPNYEQYF; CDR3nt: TGCGCCAGCAGCCAGGGACAGGGTCCAAACTACGAGCAGTACTTC
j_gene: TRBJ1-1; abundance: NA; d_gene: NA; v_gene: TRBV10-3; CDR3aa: CAISDWGGSTEAFF; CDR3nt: TGTGCCATCAGTGATTGGGGGGGTTCCACTGAAGCTTTCTTT
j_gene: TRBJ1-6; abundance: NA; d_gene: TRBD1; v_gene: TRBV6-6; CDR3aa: CASSSGQHNSPLHF; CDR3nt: TGTGCCAGCAGTTCGGGACAGCATAATTCACCCCTCCACTTT
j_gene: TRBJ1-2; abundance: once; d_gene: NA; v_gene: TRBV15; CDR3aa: CATSRDRGDYGYTF; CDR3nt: TGTGCCACCAGCAGAGATAGAGGGGACTATGGCTACACCTTC
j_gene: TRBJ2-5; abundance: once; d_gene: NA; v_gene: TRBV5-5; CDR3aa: CASSSGARYQETQYF; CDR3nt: TGTGCCAGCAGCTCGGGGGCTAGGTACCAAGAGACCCAGTACTTC
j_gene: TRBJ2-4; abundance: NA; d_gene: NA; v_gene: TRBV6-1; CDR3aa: CASSYKNIQYF; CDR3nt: TGTGCCAGCAGTTACAAAAACATTCAGTACTTC
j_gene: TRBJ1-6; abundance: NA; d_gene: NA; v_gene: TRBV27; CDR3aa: CASTSNRVGSPLHF; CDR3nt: TGTGCCAGCACCTCTAACAGGGTTGGTTCACCCCTCCACTTT
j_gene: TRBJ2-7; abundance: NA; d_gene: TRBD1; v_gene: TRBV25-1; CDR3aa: CASSDFETGTGNYEQYF; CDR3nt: TGTGCCAGCAGTGATTTTGAAACCGGGACAGGGAATTACGAGCAGTACTTC
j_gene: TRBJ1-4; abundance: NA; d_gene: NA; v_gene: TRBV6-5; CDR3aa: CASSRTGSQKLFF; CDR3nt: TGTGCCAGCAGTCGAACAGGGAGCCAAAAACTGTTTTTT
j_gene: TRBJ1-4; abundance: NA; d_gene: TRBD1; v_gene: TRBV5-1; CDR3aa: CASSGQGQGVADEKLFF; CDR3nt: TGCGCCAGCAGCGGCCAGGGACAGGGGGTAGCCGATGAAAAACTGTTTTTT
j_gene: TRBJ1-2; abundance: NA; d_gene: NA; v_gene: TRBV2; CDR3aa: CASSDMGAANYGYTF; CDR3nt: TGTGCCAGCAGTGATATGGGGGCGGCTAACTATGGCTACACCTTC
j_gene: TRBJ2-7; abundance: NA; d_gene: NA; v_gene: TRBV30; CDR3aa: CAWGVDGAGGLNEQYF; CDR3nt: TGTGCCTGGGGTGTAGACGGGGCAGGGGGACTGAACGAGCAGTACTTC
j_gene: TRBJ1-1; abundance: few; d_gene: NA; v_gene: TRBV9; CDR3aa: CASSVVSGGLTEAFF; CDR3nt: TGTGCCAGCAGCGTTGTATCGGGGGGCCTGACTGAAGCTTTCTTT